The 15 T cell receptor beta chains reported below all come from one sample, sequenced in a study of shared clonotypes between healthy human individuals. The assay was immunoSEQ multiplex PCR, and TCRdb's table has in-frame clones only and misses some. The sample gives about a million clones, approximately 72% of which show up once; less than 1.5% is in the top ten. The sample taken for sequencing was memory CD4+ T cells sorted from blood. Subset in this sample: CD45RA-negative fraction. These receptor sequences come from a man between 18 and 29 years old in good health.

The chain is built from TRBV20-1 and TRBJ2-3; D call uncertain. CDR3 length equals 11 residues. CDR1 and CDR2 (germline): DFQATT, SNEGSKA (reference sequence). Trimming took off 4 bases at V and 6 bases at J, with 8 bases between the two ends. CDR3: CSATPQDTQYF. CDR3 DNA: TGCAGTGCTACCCCCCAGGATACGCAGTATTTT.

The rearrangement links TRBV27 to TRBJ2-3, with 7 bases aligning to TRBD2. The V gene end was trimmed by 3 bases and the J gene end by 5 bases; junction bases not matched to a gene: 2. Germline lookup yields CDR1 MNHEY and CDR2 SMNVEV (reference sequence). The CDR3 extends over 13 amino acids. The CDR3 bases are TGTGCCAGCAGTTTGTCGGGGGGAGATACGCAGTATTTT. This encodes CASSLSGGDTQYF.

Only one count was recorded for this clone. This chain connects TRBV6-1 to TRBJ1-2, with D hard to call. The ends were cut back, 2 bases at V and 4 bases at J, with 17 bases in the middle. The CDR3 has 16 amino acids. Germline values: CDR1 MNHNS, CDR2 SASEGT. CDR3 DNA: TGTGCCAGCAGTGAAAATGACCGTCTTGGGTCCTATGGCTACACCTTC. Translation: CASSENDRLGSYGYTF.

This clone was counted only a few times. This chain uses TRBV29-1 with TRBJ1-2; 7 positions match TRBD1. The germline V gene encodes CDR1 SQVTM and CDR2 ANQGSEA. The CDR3 has 13 residues. The V segment lost 4 bases and the J segment 5 bases; nucleotides outside the gene matches: 7. CDR3 sequence: CSVGRAQGYGYTF. In nucleotides, the CDR3 is TGCAGCGTTGGAAGGGCACAGGGGTATGGCTACACCTTC.

This clone was counted many times. The chain joins TRBV2 to TRBJ1-6; D gene unclear. Germline V gene data show CDR1 as SNHLY and CDR2 as FYNNEI. The V gene lost 2 bases and the J gene lost 9 bases, with 8 bases spanning the gap. CDR3 length: 13 amino acids. The CDR3 loop is CASSEYGASPLHF. CDR3 nucleotide sequence: TGTGCCAGCAGTGAATATGGAGCTTCACCCCTCCACTTT. Full variable domain (rest looked up from reference TRBV2 and TRBJ1-6): EPEVTQTPSHQVTQMGQEVILRCVPISNHLYFYWYRQILGQKVEFLVSFYNNEISEKSEIFDDQFSVERPDGSNFTLKIRSTKLEDSAMYFCASSEYGASPLHFGNGTRLTVT.

This clone was counted at least ten times. The chain has TRBV10-2 and TRBJ2-7; 11 bases map to TRBD2. Trimming at V came to 6 bases and at J to 5 bases, leaving 3 bases not matched to a gene. CDR3 length equals 13 residues. Germline V CDR1 and CDR2: WSHSY, SAAADI. CDR3 region: CASRTSGGDEQYF. CDR3 in DNA: TGCGCCAGCAGAACTAGCGGGGGCGACGAGCAGTACTTC.

V gene TRBV6-1 combines with J gene TRBJ1-5, with 7 bases matching TRBD1. CDR1 is MNHNS and CDR2 is SASEGT in the germline V gene. The CDR3 runs 15 residues. Trimming took 6 bases from V and 6 from J; bases not matched to a gene: 11. The CDR3 region has the DNA TGTGCCAGCAGCCTGGGGGGGCAGGGGGTTCAGCCCCAGCATTTT. It is translated as CASSLGGQGVQPQHF.

V is TRBV7-2 and J is TRBJ2-2; D tentatively fits TRBD1 or TRBD2 (5 bases each). CDR1 is SGHTA, CDR2 FQGNSA, per germline. With 3 bases removed from V and 1 base from J, the gap between germline ends came to 12 bases. The CDR3 consists of 16 residues. The CDR3 bases are TGTGCCAGCAGCTTCGCCGGGACGGTGAACACCGGGGAGCTGTTTTTT. Translating gives CASSFAGTVNTGELFF.

The rearrangement joins TRBV7-9 to TRBJ1-5; D gene unclear. Trimming removed 1 base from V and 3 bases from J, with 10 bases in between. This CDR3 has 15 residues. Germline CDR1 reads SEHNR; CDR2 reads FQNEAQ (reference sequence). The DNA of the CDR3 is TGTGCCAGCAGCTTAGGAGGCAGTCTCAATCAGCCCCAGCATTTT. Residues: CASSLGGSLNQPQHF.

The chain is built from TRBV13 and TRBJ2-2; D possibly corresponds to TRBD2 (7 bases). The ends were cut back, 6 bases at V and 3 bases at J, with 17 bases in the middle. Germline V gene lookup returns CDR1 PRHDT and CDR2 FYEKMQ (reference sequence). The CDR3 length is 16 residues. The CDR3 region is CASSSPGGQDTGELFF. Here the CDR3 DNA reads TGTGCCAGCAGTTCGCCGGGGGGCCAGGACACCGGGGAGCTGTTTTTT. Looking up the rest from reference TRBV13 and TRBJ2-2 gives the full variable domain: AAGVIQSPRHLIKEKRETATLKCYPIPRHDTVYWYQQGPGQDPQFLISFYEKMQSDKGSIPDRFSAQQFSDYHSELNMSSLELGDSALYFCASSSPGGQDTGELFFGEGSRLTVL.

A few counts support this clone. This chain links TRBV10-3 with TRBJ1-6, with D unclear. Per germline, CDR1 ENHRY and CDR2 SYGVKD. The CDR3 loop spans 13 amino acids. V lost 4 bases to trimming and J lost 9 bases, with 10 bases between them. Written as DNA, the CDR3 is TGTGCCATCAGTGTCGACAACCCTTCACCCCTCCACTTT. As protein: CAISVDNPSPLHF.

V usage is TRBV5-1 and J usage is TRBJ2-2; TRBD1 agrees at 7 bases. The V and J ends lost 8 bases and 2 bases, in that order; junction bases with no gene match: 6. The germline V gene encodes CDR1 SGHRS and CDR2 YFSETQ. The CDR3 loop spans 14 amino acids. CDR3 residues: CASKGGFNTGELFF. CDR3 in DNA: TGCGCCAGTAAAGGGGGCTTTAACACCGGGGAGCTGTTTTTT.

The chain employs TRBV5-1 and TRBJ2-3; 11 nucleotides agree with TRBD2. J gave up 2 bases and V 5 bases, and 4 bases lay outside the gene matches. The CDR3 is made up of 15 amino acids. CDR1 is SGHRS, CDR2 YFSETQ, per germline. CDR3 protein: CASSPTSGNTDTQYF. DNA for the CDR3: TGCGCCAGCAGTCCGACTAGCGGGAACACAGATACGCAGTATTTT.

As DNA, the CDR3 is TGCGCCAGCAGTCCCCTGGGCAATCAGCCCCAGCATTTT. This encodes CASSPLGNQPQHF. The rearrangement joins TRBV10-2 to TRBJ1-5; D gene ambiguous. This CDR3 spans 13 amino acids. Germline CDR1 WSHSY, CDR2 SAAADI. V lost 5 bases to trimming and J lost 2 bases, with 7 bases between them.

CDR3 region: CASSLTGGAATGELFF. As DNA, the CDR3 is TGCGCCAGCAGCTTGACAGGGGGCGCGGCCACCGGGGAGCTGTTTTTT. The chain uses TRBV5-1 and TRBJ2-2; 9 nucleotides match TRBD1. This CDR3 has 16 residues. The V segment lost 1 base and the J segment 4 bases; nucleotides outside the gene matches: 5. CDR1 and CDR2 from the germline V gene are SGHRS and YFSETQ. Looking up the rest from reference TRBV5-1 and TRBJ2-2 gives the full variable domain: KAGVTQTPRYLIKTRGQQVTLSCSPISGHRSVSWYQQTPGQGLQFLFEYFSETQRNKGNFPGRFSGRQFSNSRSEMNVSTLELGDSALYLCASSLTGGAATGELFFGEGSRLTVL.